These 28 T cell receptor beta chains came from one sample sequenced in a study of blood T cells in healthy people across ages. Together with a sample-barcoded 5' primer, a J-beta primer mix was included in a second PCR lasting roughly 7 to 11 cycles. TCRdb itself ran the 5' RACE reads through MiXCR, one entry per CDR3 protein. The profile shows about 670,000 distinct CDR3 sequences, around two fifths of them singletons. Sequencing used blood. The receptors derive from a man older than 75 in good health.

This clonotype is a singleton in its sample. This chain uses TRBV29-1 with TRBJ1-5; D is perhaps TRBD1 (5 bases). In germline, CDR1 is SQVTM, CDR2 ANQGSEA. The CDR3 consists of 16 residues. The V gene lost 6 bases and the J gene lost 0 bases, with 18 bases spanning the gap. The CDR3: CSVPKGRSNSNQPQHF. The CDR3 DNA sequence: TGCAGCGTCCCAAAGGGGCGTTCGAATAGCAATCAGCCCCAGCATTTT. The full variable domain, in which reference TRBV29-1 and TRBJ1-5 provide the parts outside the CDR3, is SAVISQKPSRDICQRGTSLTIQCQVDSQVTMMFWYRQQPGQSLTLIATANQGSEATYESGFVIDKFPISRPNLTFSTLTVSNMSPEDSSIYLCSVPKGRSNSNQPQHFGDGTRLSIL.

Ten or more counts support this clonotype. This rearrangement joins TRBV4-1 to TRBJ2-1; 12 positions agree with TRBD2. This CDR3 region has 16 residues. The V gene end was trimmed by 0 bases and the J gene end by 10 bases; junction bases not matched to a gene: 7. Germline values: CDR1 MGHRA, CDR2 YSYEKL. The CDR3 here is CASSQDRASGGAEQFF. The CDR3 DNA reads as TGCGCCAGCAGCCAAGATAGGGCTAGCGGGGGGGCCGAGCAGTTCTTC.

This clonotype occurred a few times. The V gene is TRBV20-1, the J gene TRBJ1-5, with 10 positions matching TRBD1. This CDR3 spans 14 amino acids. With 6 bases clipped from V and 7 bases from J, the junction kept 9 bases outside the gene matches. Germline CDR1 DFQATT, CDR2 SNEGSKA (reference sequence). This CDR3 reads CSAKIGQGGQPQHF. The CDR3 DNA reads TGCAGTGCAAAGATAGGACAGGGGGGCCAGCCCCAGCATTTT.

The CDR3 loop is CSASPPGDQYNEQFF. The CDR3 DNA sequence: TGCAGTGCTAGTCCCCCGGGAGACCAATACAATGAGCAGTTCTTC. The chain is built from TRBV20-1 and TRBJ2-1; the D gene is possibly TRBD2 (6 bases). The CDR3 has 15 amino acids. Trimming shortened V by 3 bases and J by 4 bases, and 16 bases separated the two germline ends. From germline, CDR1 is DFQATT and CDR2 SNEGSKA (reference sequence).

This clonotype has more than one count but fewer than ten. The chain links TRBV6-2 or TRBV6-3 to TRBJ2-3; 13 nucleotides line up with TRBD2. The CDR3 spans 16 residues. With 6 bases clipped from V and 3 bases from J, the junction kept 6 bases outside the gene matches. Germline values: CDR1 MNHEY, CDR2 SVGEGT. In nucleotides, the CDR3 is TGTGCCAGCAGACTAGCGGGAGGGAAGATGACAGATACGCAGTATTTT. Residues: CASRLAGGKMTDTQYF.

The rearrangement joins TRBV12-3 or TRBV12-4 to TRBJ2-1; 7 bases match TRBD2. The CDR3 has 16 residues. Trimming took 5 bases from V and 3 from J; bases not matched to a gene: 10. The CDR3 region is CASSRQSGLHYNEQFF. CDR3 bases: TGTGCCAGCAGTCGCCAGTCGGGACTACACTACAATGAGCAGTTCTTC.

The genes are TRBV11-3 and TRBJ2-7, with D tentatively TRBD2 (6 bases). The germline V gene has CDR1 SGHNT and CDR2 YENEEA. V dropped 5 bases and J dropped 6 bases, with 14 bases sitting between them. This CDR3 contains 13 residues. The CDR3 protein is CASSDTRGTEQYF. The CDR3 DNA is TGTGCCAGCAGCGACACCCGCGGGACCGAGCAGTACTTC.

In this sample, this clonotype turned up many times. J is TRBJ2-3 and V is TRBV24-1; perhaps TRBD2 as D (6 bases). This CDR3 is 15 amino acids long. From germline, CDR1 is KGHDR and CDR2 SFDVKD. Trimming pared 0 bases from V and 2 bases from J, leaving 8 bases between. DNA for the CDR3: TGTGCCACCAGTGATTTGGGCGGGACCACAGATACGCAGTATTTT. Translating it yields CATSDLGGTTDTQYF.

The genes are TRBV5-1 and TRBJ2-1; D is ambiguous. Looked up from germline, CDR1 is SGHRS and CDR2 is YFSETQ. V lost 0 bases and J lost 6, with 10 bases in between. The CDR3 covers 14 residues. The CDR3 region has the DNA TGCGCCAGCAGCTTGGCCCGAGTTACCAATGAGCAGTTCTTC. It yields the protein CASSLARVTNEQFF.

This clonotype was seen only a few times. The chain has TRBV9 and TRBJ1-2; D may be TRBD1 (6 bases). This CDR3 is built from 15 residues. Looked up from germline, CDR1 is SGDLS and CDR2 is YYNGEE. Trimming pared 2 bases from V and 5 bases from J, leaving 16 bases between. The CDR3 sequence: CASSVAQGRVYGYTF. CDR3 DNA: TGTGCCAGCAGCGTTGCACAGGGTAGAGTGTATGGCTACACCTTC.

This clonotype was found once. This chain links TRBV5-1 with TRBJ2-1, with D uncertain. Per germline, CDR1 SGHRS and CDR2 YFSETQ. V lost 2 bases and J lost 5, with 11 bases in between. The CDR3 extends over 14 amino acids. CDR3 nucleotides: TGCGCCAGCAGCTTCGCCCCCAGAGACAATGAGCAGTTCTTC. Residues: CASSFAPRDNEQFF. Full variable domain (rest looked up from reference TRBV5-1 and TRBJ2-1): KAGVTQTPRYLIKTRGQQVTLSCSPISGHRSVSWYQQTPGQGLQFLFEYFSETQRNKGNFPGRFSGRQFSNSRSEMNVSTLELGDSALYLCASSFAPRDNEQFFGPGTRLTVL.

In its sample, this clonotype was seen once. This chain links TRBV6-6 with TRBJ2-5; 7 bases are shared with TRBD1. The J call may not be correct, given that the DNA end is closer to TRBJ2-7. The CDR3 is 16 residues long. CDR1 and CDR2 from the germline V gene are MNHNY and SVGAGI (reference sequence). The DNA for the CDR3 is TGTGCCAGCAGTTACCCCGGGGACAGACCGATGGGCGAGCAGTACTTC. Translating gives CASSYPGDRPMGEQYF.

The rearrangement links TRBV24-1 to TRBJ2-1; no firm D call. V was trimmed by 0 bases and J by 0 bases, leaving 8 bases between them. CDR3 size: 16 residues. Per the germline V gene, CDR1 is KGHDR and CDR2 is SFDVKD. The CDR3 bases are TGTGCCACCAGTGATTTGTCAGCATCCTCCTACAATGAGCAGTTCTTC. As protein: CATSDLSASSYNEQFF.

The chain is built from TRBV5-1 and TRBJ2-3; 7 positions agree with TRBD1. CDR1 and CDR2 from the germline V gene are SGHRS and YFSETQ. J gave up 4 bases and V 8 bases, and 7 bases lay outside the gene matches. CDR3 length: 13 amino acids. The CDR3 bases are TGCGCCAGTGCGAGGGGGCTCGCAGATACGCAGTATTTT. It translates to CASARGLADTQYF.

The chain has TRBV29-1 and TRBJ2-7; D uncertain. With 4 bases removed from V and 0 bases from J, the gap between germline ends came to 7 bases. The germline V gene encodes CDR1 SQVTM and CDR2 ANQGSEA. CDR3 length: 12 residues. In DNA form, the CDR3 reads TGCAGCGTTGGGGTCAGCTCCTACGAGCAGTACTTC. Its protein is CSVGVSSYEQYF.

Note on this clonotype: Possible read error: a much larger clone is one base away. The chain is built from TRBV29-1 and TRBJ2-5; 13 bases are a match to TRBD2. Per germline, CDR1 SQVTM and CDR2 ANQGSEA. The V gene end was trimmed by 7 bases and the J gene end by 11 bases; junction bases not matched to a gene: 7. This CDR3 is built from 12 residues. This chain's CDR3 is CSGTSGSEEQYF. CDR3 DNA sequence: TGCAGCGGGACTAGCGGGAGTGAAGAGCAGTACTTC.

This chain links TRBV29-1 with TRBJ2-4; D uncertain. The V end was cut by 8 bases, the J end by 7 bases, with 15 bases between. CDR3 size: 12 residues. Germline CDR1 reads SQVTM; CDR2 reads ANQGSEA. DNA of the CDR3: TGCAGCACCGTTACATGGACGAACATTCAGTACTTC. It yields the protein CSTVTWTNIQYF. Variable domain in full (rest from reference TRBV29-1 and TRBJ2-4): SAVISQKPSRDICQRGTSLTIQCQVDSQVTMMFWYRQQPGQSLTLIATANQGSEATYESGFVIDKFPISRPNLTFSTLTVSNMSPEDSSIYLCSTVTWTNIQYFGAGTRLSVL.

Concerning this clonotype: The germline gene is not matched at one end of the junction; a read error may be the cause. The chain is built from TRBV7-7 and TRBJ2-5; no firm D call. This CDR3 is 14 amino acids long. Germline V gives CDR1 SSHAT, CDR2 FNYEAQ (reference sequence). The CDR3 bases are TGTGCTAGCAGCTCTAATCCCCATGGGGAGACCCAGTACTTC. It encodes CASSSNPHGETQYF.

The chain employs TRBV27 and TRBJ2-2; 8 bases fit TRBD2. Germline trimming cut 5 bases from V and 4 bases from J; bases unmatched to any gene: 6. There are 15 residues in the CDR3. Germline-derived CDR1 and CDR2 are MNHEY and SMNVEV (reference sequence). For the CDR3, the DNA is TGTGCCAGCAGTGTAGCGGGATTGAGCACCGGGGAGCTGTTTTTT. This sequence encodes CASSVAGLSTGELFF.

As concerns this clonotype: An end of the junction differs from the germline gene, which may be a read error. This chain uses TRBV29-1 with TRBJ2-1, with D possibly being TRBD1 (6 bases). From germline, CDR1 is SQVTM and CDR2 ANQGSEA. The length of the CDR3 is 11 residues. In nucleotides, the CDR3 is TGCAGCGTGGGACACGTCAATGAGCTGTTCTTC. It specifies CSVGHVNELFF.

This clonotype was counted between two and nine times. The gene calls are TRBV10-1 and TRBJ2-5; TRBD1 is a possible D gene (6 bases). There are 15 residues in the CDR3. The germline CDR1 and CDR2 sequences are WNHNN and SYGVQD (reference sequence). The V end lost 7 bases, the J end lost 4 bases, and 19 bases lay between the germline ends. The CDR3 region is CASTPTGVWIETQYF. The CDR3 DNA reads TGCGCCAGCACCCCGACAGGTGTGTGGATAGAGACCCAGTACTTC.

This clonotype was seen only a few times. The rearrangement joins TRBV7-2 to TRBJ2-3, with unresolved D. V dropped 2 bases and J dropped 4 bases, with 13 bases sitting between them. The germline CDR1 and CDR2 sequences are SGHTA and FQGNSA. The length of the CDR3 is 15 residues. CDR3 residues: CASSLQIPRADTQYF. CDR3 coding DNA: TGTGCCAGCAGCTTACAAATTCCCCGAGCAGATACGCAGTATTTT.

J is TRBJ2-7 and V is TRBV20-1; 7 nucleotides agree with TRBD1. The CDR3 contains 13 residues. V shed 5 bases, J shed 0 bases, and the junction held 4 bases outside the gene matches. Germline values: CDR1 DFQATT, CDR2 SNEGSKA (reference sequence). CDR3 in amino acids: CSAPRTGSYEQYF. DNA of the CDR3: TGCAGTGCTCCCAGGACAGGCTCCTACGAGCAGTACTTC.

The chain has TRBV9 and TRBJ1-2; D gene ambiguous. In germline, CDR1 is SGDLS, CDR2 YYNGEE. The CDR3 is made up of 17 amino acids. The V gene lost 0 bases and the J gene lost 5 bases, with 20 bases spanning the gap. This CDR3 reads CASSVELMGGDSYGYTF. CDR3 bases: TGTGCCAGCAGCGTAGAGCTGATGGGCGGAGACTCTTATGGCTACACCTTC.

This clonotype appeared a single time. The V gene is TRBV10-2, the J gene TRBJ2-5, with 11 bases aligning to TRBD2. The CDR3 runs 14 residues. Unmatched junction bases numbered 7, after V lost 8 bases and J lost 5 bases. Germline V lookup: CDR1 WSHSY, CDR2 SAAADI. Written as DNA, the CDR3 is TGCGCCAGCGGTAGCGGGAGGGCCCGGGAGACCCAGTACTTC. Its protein product is CASGSGRARETQYF.

The chain links TRBV9 to TRBJ2-5; perhaps TRBD1 as D (7 bases). V lost 0 bases and J lost 5, with 14 bases in between. The CDR3 is made up of 15 amino acids. Germline values: CDR1 SGDLS, CDR2 YYNGEE. This chain's CDR3 is CASSVGRGQGETQYF. The CDR3 bases are TGTGCCAGCAGCGTAGGGAGGGGGCAGGGGGAGACCCAGTACTTC.

The chain recombines TRBV27 with TRBJ2-5, with 7 bases that match TRBD2. The ends lost 6 bases at V and 11 bases at J; junction bases unmatched: 15. Germline CDR1 is MNHEY and CDR2 is SMNVEV (reference sequence). This CDR3 region has 14 residues. This chain's CDR3 is CASRRPGTTNEQYF. DNA of the CDR3: TGTGCCAGCAGGAGACCCGGGACTACGAATGAGCAGTACTTC.

In nucleotides, the CDR3 is TGTGCCAGCAGCCCAGACAGGGGCGAATTTTGGACCAGGGAGCTGTTTTTT. Its translation is CASSPDRGEFWTRELFF. The chain employs TRBV2 and TRBJ2-2; 8 bases map to TRBD1. The J segment lost 9 bases and the V segment lost 6 bases, leaving 18 bases of the junction unmatched. The germline gives CDR1 SNHLY, CDR2 FYNNEI. This CDR3 comprises 17 residues.